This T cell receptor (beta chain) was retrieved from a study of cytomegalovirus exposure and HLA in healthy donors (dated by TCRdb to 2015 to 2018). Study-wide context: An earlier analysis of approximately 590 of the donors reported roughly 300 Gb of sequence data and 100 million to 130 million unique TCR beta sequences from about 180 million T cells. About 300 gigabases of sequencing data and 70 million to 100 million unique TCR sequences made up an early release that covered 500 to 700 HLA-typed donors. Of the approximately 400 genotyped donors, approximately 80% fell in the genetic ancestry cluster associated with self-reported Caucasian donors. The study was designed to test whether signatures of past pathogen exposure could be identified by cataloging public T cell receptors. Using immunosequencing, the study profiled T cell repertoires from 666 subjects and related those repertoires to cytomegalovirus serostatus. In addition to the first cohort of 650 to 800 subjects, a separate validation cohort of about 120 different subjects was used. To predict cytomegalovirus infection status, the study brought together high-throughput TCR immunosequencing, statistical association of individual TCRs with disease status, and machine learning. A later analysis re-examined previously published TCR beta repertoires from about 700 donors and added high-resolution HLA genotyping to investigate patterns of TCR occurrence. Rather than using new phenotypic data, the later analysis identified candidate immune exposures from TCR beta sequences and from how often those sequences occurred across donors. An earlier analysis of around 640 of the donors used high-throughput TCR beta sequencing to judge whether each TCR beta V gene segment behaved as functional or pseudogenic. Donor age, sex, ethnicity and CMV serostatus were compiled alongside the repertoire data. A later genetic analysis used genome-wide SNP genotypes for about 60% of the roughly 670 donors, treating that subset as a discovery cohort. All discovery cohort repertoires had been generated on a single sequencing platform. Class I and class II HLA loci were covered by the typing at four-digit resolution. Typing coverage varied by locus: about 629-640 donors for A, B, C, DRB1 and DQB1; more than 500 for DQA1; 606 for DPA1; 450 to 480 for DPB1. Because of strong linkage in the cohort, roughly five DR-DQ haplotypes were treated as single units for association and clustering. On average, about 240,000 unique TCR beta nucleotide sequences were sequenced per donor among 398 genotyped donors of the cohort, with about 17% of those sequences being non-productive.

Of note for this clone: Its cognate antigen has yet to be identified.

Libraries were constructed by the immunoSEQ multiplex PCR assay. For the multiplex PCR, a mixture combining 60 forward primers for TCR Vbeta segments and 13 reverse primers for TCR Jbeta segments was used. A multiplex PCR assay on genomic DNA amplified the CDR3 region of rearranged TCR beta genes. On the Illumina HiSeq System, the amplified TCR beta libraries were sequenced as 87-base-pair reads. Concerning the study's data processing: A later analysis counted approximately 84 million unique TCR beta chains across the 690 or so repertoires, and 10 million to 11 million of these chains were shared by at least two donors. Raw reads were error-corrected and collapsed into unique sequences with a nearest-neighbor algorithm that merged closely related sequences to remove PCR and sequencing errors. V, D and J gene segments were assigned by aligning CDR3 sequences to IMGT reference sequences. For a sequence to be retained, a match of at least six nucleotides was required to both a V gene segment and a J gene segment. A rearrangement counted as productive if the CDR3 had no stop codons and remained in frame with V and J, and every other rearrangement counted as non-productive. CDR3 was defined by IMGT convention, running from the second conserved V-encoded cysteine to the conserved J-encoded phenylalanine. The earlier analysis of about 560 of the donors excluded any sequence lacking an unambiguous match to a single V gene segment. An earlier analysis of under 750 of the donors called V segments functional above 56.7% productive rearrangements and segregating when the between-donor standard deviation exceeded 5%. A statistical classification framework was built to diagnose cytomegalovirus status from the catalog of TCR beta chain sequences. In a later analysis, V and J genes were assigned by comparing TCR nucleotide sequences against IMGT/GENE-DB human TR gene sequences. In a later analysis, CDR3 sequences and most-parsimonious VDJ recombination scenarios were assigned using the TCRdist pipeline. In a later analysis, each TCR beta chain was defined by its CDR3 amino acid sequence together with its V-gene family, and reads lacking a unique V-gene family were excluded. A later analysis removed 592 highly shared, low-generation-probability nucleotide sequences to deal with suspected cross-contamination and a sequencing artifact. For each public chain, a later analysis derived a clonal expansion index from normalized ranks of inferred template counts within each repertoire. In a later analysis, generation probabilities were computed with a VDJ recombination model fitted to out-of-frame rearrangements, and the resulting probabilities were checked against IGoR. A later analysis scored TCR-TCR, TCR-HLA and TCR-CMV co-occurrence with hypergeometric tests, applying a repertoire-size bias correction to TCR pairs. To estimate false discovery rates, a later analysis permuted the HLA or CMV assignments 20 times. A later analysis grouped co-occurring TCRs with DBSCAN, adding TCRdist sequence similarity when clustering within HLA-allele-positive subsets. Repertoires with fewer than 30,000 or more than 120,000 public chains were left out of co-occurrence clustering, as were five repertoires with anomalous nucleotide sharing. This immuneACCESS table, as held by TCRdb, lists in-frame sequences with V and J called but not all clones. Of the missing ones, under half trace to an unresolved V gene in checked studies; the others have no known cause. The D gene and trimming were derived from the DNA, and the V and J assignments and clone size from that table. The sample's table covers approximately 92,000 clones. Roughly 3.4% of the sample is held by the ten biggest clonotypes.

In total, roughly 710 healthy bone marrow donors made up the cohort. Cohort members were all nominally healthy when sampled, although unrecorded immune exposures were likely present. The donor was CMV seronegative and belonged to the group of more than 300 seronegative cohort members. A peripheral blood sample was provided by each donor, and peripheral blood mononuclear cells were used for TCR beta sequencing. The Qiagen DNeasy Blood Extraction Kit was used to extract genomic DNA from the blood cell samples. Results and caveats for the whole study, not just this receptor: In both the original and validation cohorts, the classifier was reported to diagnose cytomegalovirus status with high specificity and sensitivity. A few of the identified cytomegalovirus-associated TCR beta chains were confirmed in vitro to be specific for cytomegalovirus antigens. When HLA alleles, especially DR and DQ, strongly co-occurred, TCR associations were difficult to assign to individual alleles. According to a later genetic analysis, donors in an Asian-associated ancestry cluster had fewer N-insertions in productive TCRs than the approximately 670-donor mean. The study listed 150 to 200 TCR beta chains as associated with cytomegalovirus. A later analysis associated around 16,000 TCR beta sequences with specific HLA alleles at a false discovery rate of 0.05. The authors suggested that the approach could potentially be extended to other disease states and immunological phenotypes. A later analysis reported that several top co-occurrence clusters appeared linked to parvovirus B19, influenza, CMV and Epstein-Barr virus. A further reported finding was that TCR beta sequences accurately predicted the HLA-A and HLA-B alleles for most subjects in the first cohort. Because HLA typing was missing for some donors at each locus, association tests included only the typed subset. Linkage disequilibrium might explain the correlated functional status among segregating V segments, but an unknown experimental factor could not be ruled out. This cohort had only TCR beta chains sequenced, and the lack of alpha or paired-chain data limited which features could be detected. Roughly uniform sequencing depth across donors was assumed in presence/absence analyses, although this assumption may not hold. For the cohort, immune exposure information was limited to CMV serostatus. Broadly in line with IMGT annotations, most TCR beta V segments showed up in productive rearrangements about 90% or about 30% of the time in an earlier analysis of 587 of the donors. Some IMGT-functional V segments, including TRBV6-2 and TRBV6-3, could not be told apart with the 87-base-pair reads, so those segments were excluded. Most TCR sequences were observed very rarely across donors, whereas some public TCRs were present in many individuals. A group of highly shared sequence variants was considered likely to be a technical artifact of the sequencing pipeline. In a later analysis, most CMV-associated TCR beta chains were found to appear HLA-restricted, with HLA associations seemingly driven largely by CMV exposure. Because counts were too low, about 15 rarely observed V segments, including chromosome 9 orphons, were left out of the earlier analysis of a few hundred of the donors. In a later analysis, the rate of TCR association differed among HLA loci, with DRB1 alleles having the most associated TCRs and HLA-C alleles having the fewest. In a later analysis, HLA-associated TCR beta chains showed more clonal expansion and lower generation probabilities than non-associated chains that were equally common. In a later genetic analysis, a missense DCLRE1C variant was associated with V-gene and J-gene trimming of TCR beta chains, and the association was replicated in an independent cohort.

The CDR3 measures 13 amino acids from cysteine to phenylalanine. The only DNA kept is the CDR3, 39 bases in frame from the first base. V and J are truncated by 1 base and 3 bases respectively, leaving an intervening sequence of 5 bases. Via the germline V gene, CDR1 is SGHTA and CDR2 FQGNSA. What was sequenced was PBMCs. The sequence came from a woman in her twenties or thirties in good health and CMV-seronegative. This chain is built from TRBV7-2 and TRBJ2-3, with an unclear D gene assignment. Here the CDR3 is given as CASSLDRTDTQYF. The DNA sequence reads TGTGCCAGCAGCTTAGACCGGACAGATACGCAGTATTTT.